What follows is one TCR beta chain and its context. This sample stems from a study of lymphopenia after photon versus proton radiotherapy. Here immunoSEQ multiplex PCR was the method, and the copy in TCRdb shows in-frame clones only, minus some. The data show some 76,000 clones, about nine tenths seen once. Trimming cost V 0 bases and J 4 bases; bases outside gene matches: 5. This CDR3 comprises 16 residues. The germline CDR1 and CDR2 sequences are LGHNA and YNFKEQ. The chain carries TRBV4-2 and TRBJ1-2; 10 nucleotides agree with TRBD1. The TCR sequence derives from a woman in her 40s with cholangiocarcinoma. The sequenced sample was peripheral blood, obtained from a patient treated with photon-based radiotherapy. The CDR3 DNA sequence: TGTGCCAGCAGCCAAGAGGCGACAGGGGGCAGCTATGGCTACACCTTC. It specifies CASSQEATGGSYGYTF.